Each of the 26 T cell receptor beta chains below was sequenced from the same sample in a study of T-cell reconstitution after alpha-beta-depleted transplantation in children. Preparation of the TCRbeta library involved a method that used unique molecular identifiers. From the PCR reads, TCRdb called clonotypes with MiXCR, one entry per CDR3 protein. The repertoire holds almost 600,000 distinct CDR3 sequences, with more than 20% as singletons. Specimen: PBMCs, collected before TCRalphabeta/CD19-depleted stem cell transplant. These receptors all stem from a boy younger than two with Wiskott-Aldrich syndrome, due to receive a stem cell transplant.

This CDR3 reads CASSTGTSSLSSYNEQFF. The CDR3 DNA follows: TGCGCCAGCAGCACCGGGACTAGTTCCCTGAGCTCCTACAATGAGCAGTTCTTC. This sequence joins TRBV5-1 and TRBJ2-1, with 8 bases matching TRBD2. V shed 4 bases, J shed 0 bases, and the junction held 12 bases outside the gene matches. The CDR3 sequence is 18 residues long. Germline CDR1 and CDR2: SGHRS and YFSETQ.

This chain links TRBV15 with TRBJ2-1; D is uncertain. The length of the CDR3 is 15 residues. Trimming removed 3 bases at V and 3 bases at J, with 12 bases between. Per the germline V gene, CDR1 is LNHNV and CDR2 is YYDKDF (reference sequence). CDR3 coding DNA: TGTGCCACCAGCAGCCTGCAGGTCCTCTACAATGAGCAGTTCTTC. This codes for CATSSLQVLYNEQFF.

This clonotype was counted a few times. This chain links TRBV7-6 with TRBJ1-1; 9 bases are shared with TRBD1. After removal of 1 base from V and 4 bases from J, the junction contained 4 bases not matched to a gene. The CDR3 contains 15 residues. Germline CDR1 and CDR2: SGHVS and FNYEAQ. DNA for the CDR3: TGTGCCAGCAGCTTAGTCACAGGGGGCGTCACTGAAGCTTTCTTT. This sequence encodes CASSLVTGGVTEAFF.

The chain has TRBV12-3 or TRBV12-4 and TRBJ2-4; 8 nucleotides line up with TRBD1. The CDR3 is 16 residues long. The ends lost 3 bases at V and 0 bases at J; junction bases unmatched: 4. CDR3 sequence (DNA): TGTGCCAGCAGTTTGGGACAGGTCCTAGCCAAAAACATTCAGTACTTC. This sequence encodes CASSLGQVLAKNIQYF.

This clonotype was seen a few times. The gene calls are TRBV20-1 and TRBJ2-5; 7 bases agree with TRBD2. This CDR3 is built from 13 residues. Per germline, CDR1 DFQATT and CDR2 SNEGSKA (reference sequence). Unmatched junction bases numbered 3, after V lost 0 bases and J lost 5 bases. The CDR3 spells CSARDQGGETQYF. CDR3 DNA sequence: TGCAGTGCTAGAGATCAGGGAGGGGAGACCCAGTACTTC.

The J gene is TRBJ1-2, the V gene TRBV6-1; D not resolved. The CDR3 is 17 residues long. The V gene lost 0 bases and the J gene lost 4 bases, with 18 bases spanning the gap. The germline V gene encodes CDR1 MNHNS and CDR2 SASEGT. The CDR3 here is CASSEAIYARLSYGYTF. The CDR3 DNA follows: TGTGCCAGCAGTGAAGCAATATATGCAAGGTTATCCTATGGCTACACCTTC.

This CDR3 reads CASSLERPSFPNSPLHF. CDR3 bases: TGTGCCAGCAGCTTAGAAAGGCCTTCCTTCCCCAATTCACCCCTCCACTTT. The chain carries TRBV11-2 and TRBJ1-6; D is undetermined. This CDR3 is built from 17 residues. Germline lookup yields CDR1 SGHAT and CDR2 FQNNGV. Trimming pared 0 bases from V and 7 bases from J, leaving 16 bases between.

The CDR3 nucleotides read TGTGCCAGCAGTGAAGTTAAGATATACACCGGGGAGCTGTTTTTT. This gives the protein CASSEVKIYTGELFF. The chain combines TRBV6-1 with TRBJ2-2, with D unclear. The V and J ends lost 1 base and 3 bases respectively, with 9 bases between them. The CDR3 sequence is 15 residues long. Germline lookup yields CDR1 MNHNS and CDR2 SASEGT.

The rearrangement uses TRBV20-1 and TRBJ2-7; the D gene is possibly TRBD2 (5 bases). V was shortened by 2 bases and J by 1 base, with 12 bases between the two germline ends. This CDR3 is 14 amino acids long. Germline V CDR1 and CDR2: DFQATT, SNEGSKA (reference sequence). The CDR3 reads CSARHRTLSYEQYF. The CDR3 DNA reads TGCAGTGCTAGACACCGGACTTTATCCTACGAGCAGTACTTC.

This chain connects TRBV27 to TRBJ2-1, with 11 bases fitting TRBD2. V shed 1 base and J 15 bases; nucleotides not matched to a gene: 14. CDR1 is MNHEY and CDR2 is SMNVEV in the germline V gene (reference sequence). The CDR3 length is 16 residues. In DNA, the CDR3 is TGTGCCAGCAGTTTATTAGGGGGAGCTAGCGGGAGGAAACTGTTCTTC. Translating gives CASSLLGGASGRKLFF.

This clonotype was observed a handful of times. This sequence joins TRBV4-1 and TRBJ1-6, with D possibly being TRBD1 (6 bases). CDR1 and CDR2 from the germline V gene are MGHRA and YSYEKL. This CDR3 has 17 amino acids. V was clipped by 4 bases and J by 3 bases, with 16 bases between them. CDR3 sequence (DNA): TGCGCCAGCAGCCTCATCGGGGGGCGAGTCTATAATTCACCCCTCCACTTT. Amino acid sequence: CASSLIGGRVYNSPLHF.

This chain's CDR3 is CASSGGTGGADTQYF. DNA of the CDR3: TGTGCCAGCAGTGGCGGGACAGGGGGAGCAGATACGCAGTATTTT. The chain couples TRBV6-1 to TRBJ2-3; 11 bases align to TRBD1. Trimming removed 4 bases from V and 4 bases from J; junction bases left unmatched: 4. The germline V gene encodes CDR1 MNHNS and CDR2 SASEGT. The CDR3 consists of 15 residues.

The chain carries TRBV5-1 and TRBJ1-1, with TRBD1 matching over 7 bases. J lost 5 bases, V lost 0 bases, and 7 bases had no gene match. From germline, CDR1 is SGHRS and CDR2 YFSETQ. This CDR3 has 15 amino acids. The CDR3 reads CASSLGTGYSTEAFF. The CDR3 bases are TGCGCCAGCAGCTTGGGGACAGGATACAGTACTGAAGCTTTCTTT.

The V call is TRBV20-1, the J call TRBJ1-1; no clear D gene. This CDR3 contains 14 residues. The ends were cut back, 3 bases at V and 3 bases at J, with 14 bases in the middle. The germline V gene encodes CDR1 DFQATT and CDR2 SNEGSKA (reference sequence). This CDR3 reads CSASRQWVDTEAFF. As DNA, the CDR3 is TGCAGTGCTAGCCGGCAGTGGGTAGACACTGAAGCTTTCTTT.

This clonotype appeared a few times. The genes are TRBV25-1 and TRBJ1-1, with D perhaps TRBD1 (5 bases). Trimming pared 1 base from V and 3 bases from J, leaving 15 bases between. The V gene's germline CDR1 is MGHDK and CDR2 SYGVNS. The CDR3 length is 16 residues. The CDR3 DNA reads TGTGCCAGCAGTGAATTGGGGCCGGGAAAGGACACTGAAGCTTTCTTT. As protein: CASSELGPGKDTEAFF.

V and J are TRBV5-1 and TRBJ1-4, with TRBD1 matching 10 bases. The V and J ends lost 0 bases and 8 bases, in that order; junction bases with no gene match: 4. CDR1 is SGHRS, CDR2 YFSETQ, per germline. The CDR3 runs 15 residues. Here the CDR3 DNA reads TGCGCCAGCAGCTTGGCCGGGACAGGGGTAGAAAAACTGTTTTTT. Translation gives CASSLAGTGVEKLFF.

The rearrangement joins TRBV7-2 to TRBJ2-2, with a weak D call TRBD2 (6 bases). Trimming took off 1 base at V and 4 bases at J, with 13 bases between the two ends. Germline CDR1 is SGHTA and CDR2 is FQGNSA. The CDR3 contains 16 residues. The CDR3 reads CASSLGTGAVTGELFF. DNA of the CDR3: TGTGCCAGCAGCTTAGGGACGGGAGCGGTCACCGGGGAGCTGTTTTTT.

The V call is TRBV3-1, the J call TRBJ2-1; 13 bases match TRBD2. The length of the CDR3 is 17 residues. The ends lost 4 bases at V and 5 bases at J; junction bases unmatched: 8. Germline V gene data show CDR1 as LGHDT and CDR2 as YNNKEL (reference sequence). The CDR3 DNA sequence: TGTGCCAGCAGCCCCGGACTAGCGGGAGAAGTGAACAATGAGCAGTTCTTC. This encodes CASSPGLAGEVNNEQFF.

J is TRBJ1-5 and V is TRBV5-1, with 10 positions matching TRBD1. With V trimmed by 4 bases and J by 4 bases, 5 bases remained unmatched. The CDR3 consists of 15 residues. Germline V gene lookup returns CDR1 SGHRS and CDR2 YFSETQ. The CDR3 sequence: CASSLDRGPNQPQHF. CDR3 nucleotide sequence: TGCGCCAGCAGCCTCGACAGGGGGCCTAATCAGCCCCAGCATTTT.

CDR3 amino acids: CASSQAASGVTDTQYF. Here the CDR3 DNA reads TGTGCCAGCAGCCAAGCCGCCTCAGGGGTCACAGATACGCAGTATTTT. The chain couples TRBV4-2 to TRBJ2-3, with a tentative D call TRBD1 (6 bases). The ends were cut back, 1 base at V and 2 bases at J, with 13 bases in the middle. The length of the CDR3 is 16 residues. Germline-derived CDR1 and CDR2 are LGHNA and YNFKEQ.

There are a few counts of this clonotype. The chain has TRBV12-3 or TRBV12-4 and TRBJ2-1, with D possibly matching TRBD1 (5 bases). This CDR3 is built from 15 residues. Trimming took off 8 bases at V and 0 bases at J, with 14 bases between the two ends. The CDR3 DNA reads TGTGCCAGCCTACCGACAGCCAACTCCTACAATGAGCAGTTCTTC. Protein sequence: CASLPTANSYNEQFF.

The chain is built from TRBV6-1 and TRBJ2-2; D possibly matches TRBD1 or TRBD2 (5 bases each). Germline V gene data show CDR1 as MNHNS and CDR2 as SASEGT. This CDR3 has 14 amino acids. V gave up 9 bases and J gave up 0 bases, with 11 bases separating them. CDR3 protein: CASGGSSNTGELFF. The CDR3 nucleotides read TGTGCCAGTGGGGGTTCGTCGAACACCGGGGAGCTGTTTTTT.

The chain is built from TRBV2 and TRBJ2-1; 8 bases align to TRBD1. Germline loops: CDR1 SNHLY, CDR2 FYNNEI. The J segment lost 3 bases and the V segment lost 6 bases, leaving 7 bases of the junction unmatched. The CDR3 covers 15 residues. Here the CDR3 DNA reads TGTGCCAGCAGCGGCGGACAGGGACTCTACAATGAGCAGTTCTTC. Protein: CASSGGQGLYNEQFF.

This clonotype has just one count. In DNA, the CDR3 is TGTGCCAGCAGTCGGGGGGGCGCGGGAGGAGGGTCCTACGAGCAGTACTTC. This gives the protein CASSRGGAGGGSYEQYF. This rearrangement joins TRBV28 to TRBJ2-7; TRBD2 agrees at 8 bases. The CDR3 loop spans 17 amino acids. CDR1 and CDR2 (germline): MDHEN, SYDVKM. J lost 1 base, V lost 5 bases, and 13 bases had no gene match.

The sample holds a few counts of this clonotype. This sequence joins TRBV20-1 and TRBJ1-5; D call uncertain. This CDR3 spans 12 amino acids. The V and J ends lost 3 bases and 7 bases respectively, with 10 bases between them. The germline V gene has CDR1 DFQATT and CDR2 SNEGSKA (reference sequence). Here the CDR3 reads CSASGWEQPQHF. The CDR3 DNA reads as TGCAGTGCTAGTGGGTGGGAGCAGCCCCAGCATTTT.

This sequence joins TRBV3-1 and TRBJ2-3; 10 nucleotides match TRBD2. CDR1 and CDR2 (germline): LGHDT, YNNKEL (reference sequence). CDR3 length: 18 residues. Trimming at V came to 4 bases and at J to 0 bases, leaving 10 bases not matched to a gene. This CDR3 is CASSLRPWTSGSTDTQYF. CDR3 DNA: TGTGCCAGCAGCCTACGTCCGTGGACTAGCGGTAGCACAGATACGCAGTATTTT.